One sample yielded the 29 T cell receptor beta chains listed below, sequenced in a study of regulatory T cells in long-lasting Graves disease. Researchers made TCR beta libraries by using iRepertoire HTBI primers and running Arm-PCR on CDR3 regions. One entry per CDR3 protein results from TCRdb running MiXCR on the multiplex PCR reads. The top ten clones hold about 17% of a sample with hundreds of thousands of distinct CDR3 sequences, 15% to 20% of them seen once. Time point defined: newly diagnosed GD, antithyroid drugs for less than 3 months. PBMC RNA served as the TCR library source. The sample was also reused in another study, on T cells in Graves' hyperthyroidism and ophthalmopathy.

This sample comprised peripheral blood mononuclear cells (PBMCs), obtained at new diagnosis, from a patient treated with antithyroid drugs. The source of these receptors is a woman in her 30s with Graves disease.

This clonotype was observed a handful of times. At one boundary the junction diverges from the germline segment, which might be a read error. The rearrangement joins TRBV2 to TRBJ2-5, with 8 bases identical to TRBD1. Germline CDR1 is SNHLY and CDR2 is FYNNEI. The CDR3 loop spans 17 amino acids. CDR3 nucleotide sequence: TGCGCCAGCAGCCAGGCCCCGACAGGGGCCGCCCAAGAGACCCAGTACTTC. It translates to CASSQAPTGAAQETQYF.

This clonotype was detected many times. The J gene is TRBJ2-7, the V gene TRBV28; TRBD2 matches 16 bases. Germline trimming cut 4 bases from V and 4 bases from J; bases unmatched to any gene: 10. CDR3 size: 18 residues. Per germline, CDR1 MDHEN and CDR2 SYDVKM. CDR3 nucleotides: TGTGCCAGCAGTTCCCTGGGACTAGCGGGAGGGCCGACTTACGAGCAGTACTTC. It translates to CASSSLGLAGGPTYEQYF.

There are many counts of this clonotype. The rearrangement joins TRBV6-1 to TRBJ2-1, with TRBD2 matching over 12 bases. CDR1 is MNHNS, CDR2 SASEGT, per germline. The trim removed 5 bases at V and 7 bases at J, leaving 6 bases unmatched. The CDR3 extends over 15 amino acids. The CDR3 DNA is TGTGCCAGCAGTCGGACGGGGACTAGCGGGAATGAGCAGTTCTTC. This translates into CASSRTGTSGNEQFF.

This clonotype showed up many times. The chain employs TRBV6-1 and TRBJ1-4; no clear D. Germline loops: CDR1 MNHNS, CDR2 SASEGT. The CDR3 has 13 residues. Trimming removed 4 bases at V and 5 bases at J, with 8 bases between. The CDR3 nucleotides read TGTGCCAGCAGTGGAAGTCTCAATGAAAAACTGTTTTTT. This gives the protein CASSGSLNEKLFF.

In its sample, this clonotype was seen many times. The V and J genes are TRBV12-3 or TRBV12-4 and TRBJ2-3; D remains ambiguous. Trimming took 6 bases from V and 0 from J, leaving 13 bases between them. The CDR3 sequence is 15 residues long. The chain's CDR3 is CASRPSRWSTDTQYF. The CDR3 DNA is TGTGCCAGCAGACCCTCGAGGTGGAGCACAGATACGCAGTATTTT.

There are many counts of this clonotype. The V gene is TRBV3-1, the J gene TRBJ1-5, with 10 bases identical to TRBD1. The CDR3 loop spans 13 amino acids. V was pared by 10 bases and J by 6 bases, with 6 bases of the junction left unmatched. CDR1 and CDR2 from the germline V gene are LGHDT and YNNKEL (reference sequence). The CDR3 DNA sequence: TGTGCCACTGTGGACAGGGGGAGTCAGCCCCAGCATTTT. Translation: CATVDRGSQPQHF.

This clonotype was seen many times. The chain carries TRBV28 and TRBJ2-1, with 8 bases lining up with TRBD2. The germline V gene encodes CDR1 MDHEN and CDR2 SYDVKM. V lost 2 bases and J lost 0; bases outside the gene matches: 9. There are 18 residues in the CDR3. The CDR3, as DNA: TGTGCCAGCAGTTTAGTACCCCCCAGCGGGAGCTCCTACAATGAGCAGTTCTTC. Translation gives CASSLVPPSGSSYNEQFF. The variable domain in full, with the rest retrieved from reference TRBV28 and TRBJ2-1, is DVKVTQSSRYLVKRTGEKVFLECVQDMDHENMFWYRQDPGLGLRLIYFSYDVKMKEKGDIPEGYSVSREKKERFSLILESASTNQTSMYLCASSLVPPSGSSYNEQFFGPGTRLTVL.

In this sample, this clonotype turned up many times. The genes are TRBV9 and TRBJ2-3; TRBD2 matches at 9 bases. Germline values: CDR1 SGDLS, CDR2 YYNGEE. The V and J ends lost 2 bases and 10 bases, in that order; junction bases with no gene match: 11. CDR3 length: 15 amino acids. CDR3 sequence reads: CASSVGGRAEFAQYF. The CDR3 bases are TGTGCCAGCAGCGTGGGCGGGAGGGCCGAGTTCGCGCAGTATTTT.

This clonotype has more than one count but fewer than ten. The gene calls are TRBV19 and TRBJ2-1; 10 positions agree with TRBD1. The CDR3 has 15 residues. Germline CDR1 reads LNHDA; CDR2 reads SQIVND (reference sequence). With V trimmed by 4 bases and J by 10 bases, 10 bases remained unmatched. As DNA, the CDR3 is TGTGCCAGTAGTACCCCCGGGACAGGGGATCTCGAGCAGTTCTTC. Translated, it gives CASSTPGTGDLEQFF. Variable domain in full (rest from reference TRBV19 and TRBJ2-1): DGGITQSPKYLFRKEGQNVTLSCEQNLNHDAMYWYRQDPGQGLRLIYYSQIVNDFQKGDIAEGYSVSREKKESFPLTVTSAQKNPTAFYLCASSTPGTGDLEQFFGPGTRLTVL.

There are many counts of this clonotype. The V call is TRBV6-5, the J call TRBJ2-7; D perhaps matches TRBD1 (6 bases). Germline lookup yields CDR1 MNHEY and CDR2 SVGAGI. Trimming removed 4 bases at V and 1 base at J, with 14 bases between. The CDR3 consists of 15 residues. The CDR3 nucleotides read TGTGCCAGCAGTTTCGTCCCGGGACAATCCTACGAGCAGTACTTC. This sequence encodes CASSFVPGQSYEQYF.

A few counts support this clonotype. The V call is TRBV28, the J call TRBJ1-5, with D tentatively TRBD1 (6 bases). Germline loops: CDR1 MDHEN, CDR2 SYDVKM. V lost 4 bases and J lost 1, with 14 bases in between. The CDR3 sequence is 16 residues long. Here the CDR3 reads CASSSGTPWSNQPQHF. CDR3 in DNA: TGTGCCAGCAGTTCCGGGACACCCTGGAGCAATCAGCCCCAGCATTTT.

This clonotype was detected ten times or more. The V gene is TRBV3-1, the J gene TRBJ1-1; 7 bases align to TRBD1. V trimming: 6 bases; J trimming: 0 bases; junction bases outside the gene matches: 4. This CDR3 spans 14 amino acids. CDR1 is LGHDT, CDR2 YNNKEL, per germline (reference sequence). CDR3 in amino acids: CASRTDRMNTEAFF. In DNA, the CDR3 is TGTGCCAGCAGAACGGACAGGATGAACACTGAAGCTTTCTTT.

This clonotype was recorded at least ten times. The V gene is TRBV7-9, the J gene TRBJ1-1; D remains ambiguous. The CDR3 extends over 13 amino acids. Germline V gene sequence: CDR1 SEHNR, CDR2 FQNEAQ (reference sequence). Trimming left V 2 bases short and J 6 bases short, with 10 bases between. The CDR3 DNA reads TGTGCCAGCAGCTTAAGTCAGGCGGCTGAAGCTTTCTTT. It codes for CASSLSQAAEAFF.

V gene TRBV18 combines with J gene TRBJ2-5; possible D gene TRBD1, 5 bases. Trimming removed 2 bases at V and 4 bases at J, with 11 bases between. Germline CDR1 KGHSH, CDR2 LQKENI. This CDR3 is built from 14 residues. CDR3 sequence: CASSPTRGRETQYF. DNA for the CDR3: TGTGCCAGCTCACCAACAAGGGGTAGAGAGACCCAGTACTTC.

This clonotype has a count of ten or more. This sequence joins TRBV29-1 and TRBJ1-2; a possible D gene is TRBD1 (6 bases). Per germline, CDR1 SQVTM and CDR2 ANQGSEA. The CDR3 is made up of 12 amino acids. Trimming took off 2 bases at V and 4 bases at J, with 8 bases between the two ends. For the CDR3, the DNA is TGCAGCGTTGAACAGGGGAGCTATGGCTACACCTTC. Amino acids: CSVEQGSYGYTF.

The chain joins TRBV16 to TRBJ1-3; 8 bases are a match to TRBD1. With 4 bases clipped from V and 0 bases from J, the junction kept 2 bases outside the gene matches. The CDR3 runs to 15 residues. CDR1 is KGHSY, CDR2 FQNENV, per germline. The CDR3 DNA sequence: TGTGCCAGCAGCCCGGACAGGGACTCTGGAAACACCATATATTTT. Protein sequence: CASSPDRDSGNTIYF.

The chain employs TRBV7-2 and TRBJ2-7; TRBD2 matches 7 bases. J lost 0 bases, V lost 4 bases, and 6 bases had no gene match. This CDR3 is built from 15 residues. Germline CDR1 is SGHTA and CDR2 is FQGNSA. The CDR3 region is CASSSRGVNSYEQYF. The CDR3 DNA follows: TGTGCCAGCAGCTCCCGGGGGGTGAACTCCTACGAGCAGTACTTC. Variable domain in full (rest from reference TRBV7-2 and TRBJ2-7): GAGVSQSPSNKVTEKGKDVELRCDPISGHTALYWYRQSLGQGLEFLIYFQGNSAPDKSGLPSDRFSAERTGGSVSTLTIQRTQQEDSAVYLCASSSRGVNSYEQYFGPGTRLTVT.

This chain connects TRBV7-6 to TRBJ2-7; either TRBD1 or TRBD2 may fit D (5 bases each). The V gene lost 5 bases and the J gene lost 5 bases, with 19 bases spanning the gap. CDR3 length: 15 residues. The germline gives CDR1 SGHVS, CDR2 FNYEAQ. The CDR3 DNA reads as TGTGCCAGCAGCCAAGGCCCCCGGGACCGGGACGAGCAGTACTTC. This codes for CASSQGPRDRDEQYF.

This clonotype was counted many times. The chain joins TRBV6-1 to TRBJ1-5; D gene uncertain. Trimming pared 7 bases from V and 0 bases from J, leaving 7 bases between. Per the germline V gene, CDR1 is MNHNS and CDR2 is SASEGT. The CDR3 contains 13 residues. CDR3 loop: CASTPNSNQPQHF. The CDR3 coding sequence is TGTGCCAGCACTCCGAATAGCAATCAGCCCCAGCATTTT.

This clonotype was recorded a few times. The rearrangement joins TRBV27 to TRBJ1-6; D unresolved. CDR1 MNHEY and CDR2 SMNVEV come from the germline V gene (reference sequence). The CDR3 consists of 15 residues. The V and J ends lost 2 bases and 9 bases respectively, with 14 bases between them. CDR3 in amino acids: CASSLLTESGSPLHF. For the CDR3, the DNA is TGTGCCAGCAGTTTACTGACGGAGAGCGGTTCACCCCTCCACTTT.

V and J are TRBV6-1 and TRBJ2-6; TRBD2 agrees at 7 bases. The V gene end was trimmed by 6 bases and the J gene end by 13 bases; junction bases not matched to a gene: 9. The germline V gene encodes CDR1 MNHNS and CDR2 SASEGT. The CDR3 is 13 amino acids. CDR3 DNA sequence: TGTGCCAGCAGCCCGGGGGGAAGTTTGGTCCTGACTTTC. It is translated as CASSPGGSLVLTF.

The sample holds many counts of this clonotype. The V gene is TRBV24-1, the J gene TRBJ1-5; D is undetermined. Trimming left V 3 bases short and J 0 bases short, with 8 bases between. This CDR3 is 15 amino acids long. In germline, CDR1 is KGHDR, CDR2 SFDVKD. CDR3 loop: CATSDPTASNQPQHF. The CDR3 DNA reads as TGTGCCACCAGTGATCCGACGGCTAGCAATCAGCCCCAGCATTTT.

The chain carries TRBV28 and TRBJ2-5, with D hard to call. The V end lost 0 bases, the J end lost 5 bases, and 19 bases lay between the germline ends. CDR3 size: 17 residues. From germline, CDR1 is MDHEN and CDR2 SYDVKM. CDR3 amino acids: CASSLWNRPSPRETQYF. CDR3 bases: TGTGCCAGCAGTTTATGGAACAGACCCTCTCCACGGGAGACCCAGTACTTC. The full variable domain, completed using reference TRBV28 and TRBJ2-5, is DVKVTQSSRYLVKRTGEKVFLECVQDMDHENMFWYRQDPGLGLRLIYFSYDVKMKEKGDIPEGYSVSREKKERFSLILESASTNQTSMYLCASSLWNRPSPRETQYFGPGTRLLVL.

The chain couples TRBV5-1 to TRBJ2-7; a possible D gene is TRBD1 (6 bases). The CDR3 consists of 19 residues. The germline V and J ends were trimmed by 4 bases and 3 bases, with 29 bases remaining between them. Germline lookup yields CDR1 SGHRS and CDR2 YFSETQ. The CDR3 sequence: CASSLPKERRGTHLYEQYF. CDR3 bases: TGCGCCAGCAGCCTTCCTAAAGAGCGCAGGGGTACCCACCTCTACGAGCAGTACTTC.

The J gene is TRBJ2-7, the V gene TRBV6-1; no definite D call. V lost 8 bases and J 4 bases, leaving 15 bases between the germline ends. Germline V gives CDR1 MNHNS, CDR2 SASEGT. The CDR3 extends over 13 amino acids. The CDR3 region has the DNA TGTGCCAGCCTAGGGTACAGCCAGTACGAGCAGTACTTC. It specifies CASLGYSQYEQYF.

The table lists this clonotype with many counts. The CDR3 coding sequence is TGCGCCAGCAGCAAAGGACTAGCGGGAGAAAATGAGCAGTTCTTC. Residues: CASSKGLAGENEQFF. V and J are TRBV5-1 and TRBJ2-1, with TRBD2 matching 13 bases. Looked up from germline, CDR1 is SGHRS and CDR2 is YFSETQ. Germline trimming cut 4 bases from V and 7 bases from J; bases unmatched to any gene: 5. The CDR3 consists of 15 residues. Full variable domain (rest looked up from reference TRBV5-1 and TRBJ2-1): KAGVTQTPRYLIKTRGQQVTLSCSPISGHRSVSWYQQTPGQGLQFLFEYFSETQRNKGNFPGRFSGRQFSNSRSEMNVSTLELGDSALYLCASSKGLAGENEQFFGPGTRLTVL.

The rearrangement links TRBV7-2 to TRBJ2-5, with 9 bases matching TRBD1. This CDR3 has 17 residues. V dropped 4 bases and J dropped 5; count of bases not matched to a gene: 14. From germline, CDR1 is SGHTA and CDR2 FQGNSA. This chain's CDR3 is CASSSPRGQGLRETQYF. The CDR3, as DNA: TGTGCCAGCAGCTCACCCAGGGGACAGGGTTTGCGCGAGACCCAGTACTTC. Together with reference TRBV7-2 and TRBJ2-5, the CDR3 gives the full variable domain: GAGVSQSPSNKVTEKGKDVELRCDPISGHTALYWYRQSLGQGLEFLIYFQGNSAPDKSGLPSDRFSAERTGGSVSTLTIQRTQQEDSAVYLCASSSPRGQGLRETQYFGPGTRLLVL.

This clonotype has at least ten counts. The chain joins TRBV2 to TRBJ1-6; 11 nucleotides match TRBD1. The CDR3 spans 14 residues. V trimming: 5 bases; J trimming: 10 bases; junction bases outside the gene matches: 4. The germline CDR1 and CDR2 sequences are SNHLY and FYNNEI. CDR3 nucleotide sequence: TGTGCCAGCAGTCCAAGGACAGGGGGCTCACCCCTCCACTTT. It translates to CASSPRTGGSPLHF.

This clonotype came up many times. The chain combines TRBV3-1 with TRBJ2-1; D ambiguous. V was pared by 0 bases and J by 4 bases, with 7 bases between. Per germline, CDR1 LGHDT and CDR2 YNNKEL (reference sequence). CDR3 length: 14 residues. CDR3 residues: CASSQEQRYNEQFF. CDR3 nucleotide sequence: TGTGCCAGCAGCCAAGAACAGCGATACAATGAGCAGTTCTTC.